This note documents a single T cell receptor (beta chain) sequence. Its matching antigen is unknown. Unique molecular identifiers were present in the TCR beta cDNA libraries. TCRdb re-called the PCR reads through MiXCR, storing one row per CDR3 protein. Among roughly 170,000 distinct CDR3 sequences listed, 30% were seen once. The data are from a study of post-analysis software for immune sequencing data. Study conclusions and caveats: Four or five TRBV segments (TRBV5-6, TRBV5-1 and TRBV20-1 among them) occurred more frequently in patients than in controls.

CDR3 length: 12 amino acids. The rearrangement links TRBV21-1 to TRBJ2-1. TRBV21-1 is assigned pseudogene status. This sequence was found in a girl between 10 and 17 years old with multiple sclerosis. Sequenced: blood. CDR3 region: CASSTLYHEQFF. The CDR3 DNA follows: TGTGCCAGCAGCACCCTTTACCATGAGCAGTTCTTC.